In this sample, the clone carrying this T cell receptor beta chain turned up a few times. Its antigen is currently unknown. Amplification yielded TCR beta CDR3 regions, with RNA transcripts as the source. A first-round RT-PCR of the TCR CDR3 used the HTBI primer set. MiXCR, applied by TCRdb to the multiplex PCR reads, yields one record per CDR3 protein. The sample lists about 550,000 distinct CDR3 sequences; less than 25% were seen once. These data originate in a study of T cells in Graves' hyperthyroidism and ophthalmopathy. V lost 4 bases to trimming and J lost 8 bases, with 14 bases between them. CDR3 size: 13 residues. Germline values: CDR1 SEHNR, CDR2 FQNEAQ (reference sequence). Overall study findings and caveats: A median roughly six months before onset, the model predicted ophthalmopathy. Most thyroid clonotypes expanded above 0.001 appeared in blood too.

The rearrangement uses TRBV7-9 and TRBJ1-2; D may be TRBD1 (5 bases). The sequenced sample was blood. This TCR came from a young man with Graves' hyperthyroidism. Written as DNA, the CDR3 is TGTGCCAGCAGCTGGGGACCCGCGGAGGGCTACACCTTC. This sequence encodes CASSWGPAEGYTF.